This TCR beta chain was captured in a study of shared clonotypes between healthy human individuals. The CDR3 covers 15 residues. Germline CDR1 and CDR2: MDHEN and SYDVKM. V gave up 6 bases and J gave up 5 bases, with 17 bases separating them. The authors distributed each subset's genomic DNA evenly over several immunoSEQ plates. TCRdb's table, derived via immunoSEQ multiplex PCR, lists solely in-frame clones and lacks some. Counted here are about 2.2 million clones, around 95% occurring once; the ten biggest clones make up about 1.6%. Naive CD8 cells lacked CD45RO, underwent positive selection for CCR7 and left out terminally differentiated effector memory CD45RA+ cells.

Sample: naive CD8+ T cells from PBMCs. The chain recombines TRBV28 with TRBJ2-1; D may be TRBD1 or TRBD2 (5 bases each). The source is a man younger than 35 in good health. Some clones in this sample may be carry-over from other donors' samples. The CDR3 DNA reads TGTGCCAGCAGGCCGGGACGGGCCCTTAACAATGAGCAGTTCTTC. Protein: CASRPGRALNNEQFF.